This TCR beta chain was obtained from a study of siplizumab effects on memory and regulatory T cells. General study points: Phenotypic classification as naive or memory proved unattainable for roughly 75-95% of proliferating CD4+ or CD8+ clones. Naive T cell populations appeared to exhibit greater diversity than memory cells and appeared to be major alloresponse contributors. Among mappable alloreactive CD4+ clones, the Treg-derived fraction averaged approximately 69% with siplizumab versus about 30% in controls.

CDR3 length: 19 amino acids. CDR1 MGHRA and CDR2 YSYEKL come from the germline V gene. Unmatched junction bases numbered 17, after V lost 2 bases and J lost 2 bases. Per sample, the assay covered roughly 9.2 x 10^4 TCR templates. This table comes from immunoSEQ multiplex PCR, and its TCRdb copy is limited to in-frame clones, with some not included. The sample includes around 100,000 clones, 80% to 95% seen only once; the top ten take about 11%. A remark on this clone: Its antigen is as yet unknown.

The sample consisted of non-Treg CD4+ T cells sorted from blood. This receptor was taken from a human donor in good health. V is TRBV4-1 and J is TRBJ2-7, with 8 positions matching TRBD1. This CDR3 is CASSQFLLYGDRQTYEQYF. CDR3 bases: TGCGCCAGCAGCCAATTCTTGCTCTACGGGGACAGGCAGACCTACGAGCAGTACTTC.